What follows are 5 T cell receptor beta chains derived from one specimen sequenced in a study of tumor-infiltrating lymphocytes in primary liver carcinoma. cDNA specific to TCR beta was made from around 470 ng of total RNA, with a constant-region primer employed for priming. Slightly modified ARM-PCR, run as three nested multiplex PCR rounds, produced the TCR beta libraries. It was with TRBV1-TRBV30 forward primers and a C-beta reverse primer that the first two PCR rounds were run, at roughly 9 cycles each. One entry per CDR3 protein, called by TCRdb with MiXCR from the multiplex PCR reads. The sample yields approximately 100,000 distinct CDR3 sequences, around 71% seen once. For each extraction, RNA and DNA were obtained together from approximately 20-30 mg of unsorted bulk tissue. Sample: liver tumor tissue from sampling region 2. Subset: tumor region T2, inferior pole. All receptors derive from a woman aged 60-75 years with primary liver carcinoma and hepatitis B virus infection.

Note on this clonotype: One base away lies a much larger clone, so this may be a sequencing read error. The J gene is TRBJ1-1, the V gene TRBV5-1; the D gene is possibly TRBD1 (5 bases). The CDR3 totals 13 residues. Germline assignment: CDR1 SGHRS and CDR2 YFSETQ. V shed 5 bases and J shed 1 base, with 9 bases lying between them. This CDR3 reads CASSLTENTEAFF. CDR3 nucleotide sequence: TGCGCCAGCAGTTTGACAGAGAACACTGAAGCTTTCTTT.

This clonotype was counted a few times. Just one base apart from a much larger clone, this may be a read error. The chain combines TRBV4-1 with TRBJ2-3; 7 bases match TRBD2. The CDR3 runs to 16 residues. The germline CDR1 and CDR2 sequences are MGHRA and YSYEKL. The CDR3 DNA sequence: TGCGCCAGCAGCCTTGAGCGGGAACGAGACACAGATATGCAGTATTTT. Translation: CASSLERERDTDMQYF.

Concerning this clonotype: The junction departs from germline at one end; a sequencing error may be responsible. This sequence joins TRBV5-1 and TRBJ2-1; TRBD2 matches 11 bases. The germline V gene encodes CDR1 SGHRS and CDR2 YFSETQ. This CDR3 contains 17 residues. CDR3 DNA sequence: TGCGTCAGCAGCGGAAGAACTAGCGGGGGTTCCTACAATGAGCAGTTCTTC. This translates into CVSSGRTSGGSYNEQFF. The full variable domain, with the rest looked up from reference TRBV5-1 and TRBJ2-1, is KAGVTQTPRYLIKTRGQQVTLSCSPISGHRSVSWYQQTPGQGLQFLFEYFSETQRNKGNFPGRFSGRQFSNSRSEMNVSTLELGDSALYLCVSSGRTSGGSYNEQFFGPGTRLTVL.

Comments on this clonotype: A junction end diverges from the germline sequence, so it may reflect a read error. The genes are TRBV19 and TRBJ2-1; TRBD2 aligns across 10 bases. This CDR3 region has 17 residues. Germline V lookup: CDR1 LNHDA, CDR2 SQIVND (reference sequence). The chain's CDR3 is CAISIQSTSGPYNEQFF. CDR3 in DNA: TGTGCCATTAGTATTCAGTCGACTAGCGGGCCCTACAATGAGCAGTTCTTC.

Points on this clonotype: The CDR3 does not close with the conserved phenylalanine or tryptophan, likely indicating a read error. Because the CDR3's place on the DNA is in doubt, the DNA is left out and the CDR3 is given as listed by TCRdb. The chain has TRBV11-2 and TRBJ2-3; TRBD2 reflects the table's D call only, with no check against the DNA. The CDR3 has 16 amino acids, counting both end residues. CDR1 is SGHAT and CDR2 is FQNNGV in the germline V gene. The CDR3 loop reads CAISLSGGTSTDTQYL.